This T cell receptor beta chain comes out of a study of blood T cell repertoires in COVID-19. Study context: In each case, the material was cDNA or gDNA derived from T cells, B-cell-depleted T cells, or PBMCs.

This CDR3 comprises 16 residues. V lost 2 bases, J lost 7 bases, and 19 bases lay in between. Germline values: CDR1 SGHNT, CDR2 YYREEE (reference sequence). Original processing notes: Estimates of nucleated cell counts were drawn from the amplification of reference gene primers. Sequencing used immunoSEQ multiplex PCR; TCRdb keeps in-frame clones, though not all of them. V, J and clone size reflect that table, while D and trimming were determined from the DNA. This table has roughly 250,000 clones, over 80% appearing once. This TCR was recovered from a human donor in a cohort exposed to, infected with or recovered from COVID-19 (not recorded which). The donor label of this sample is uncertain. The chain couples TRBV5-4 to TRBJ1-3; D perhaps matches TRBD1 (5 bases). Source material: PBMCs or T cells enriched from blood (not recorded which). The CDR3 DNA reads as TGTGCCAGCAGCTTTGGGACCGCGAGGGGAGGTAACACCATATATTTT. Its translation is CASSFGTARGGNTIYF.